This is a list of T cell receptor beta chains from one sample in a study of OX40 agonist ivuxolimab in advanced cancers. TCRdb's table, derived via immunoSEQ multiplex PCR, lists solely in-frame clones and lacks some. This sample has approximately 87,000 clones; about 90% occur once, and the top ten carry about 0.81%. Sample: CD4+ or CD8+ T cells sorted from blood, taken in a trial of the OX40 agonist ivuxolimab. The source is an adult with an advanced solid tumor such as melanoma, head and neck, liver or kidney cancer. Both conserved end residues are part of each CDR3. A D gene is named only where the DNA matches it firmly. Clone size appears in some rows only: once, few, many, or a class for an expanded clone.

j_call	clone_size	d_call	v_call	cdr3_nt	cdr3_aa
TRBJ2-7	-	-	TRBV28	TGTGCCAGCCGGGCAGGGGTCTCCTACGAGCAGTACTTC	CASRAGVSYEQYF
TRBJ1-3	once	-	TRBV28	TGTGCCAGCAGTTTACTACCCGATTACTCTGGAAACACCATATATTTT	CASSLLPDYSGNTIYF
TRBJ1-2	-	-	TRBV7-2	TGTGCCAGCACCGACAGAAACTATGGCTACACCTTC	CASTDRNYGYTF
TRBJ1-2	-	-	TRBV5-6	TGTGCCAGCAGCTTGGACCGTACAGTTCCAAACTATGGCTACACCTTC	CASSLDRTVPNYGYTF
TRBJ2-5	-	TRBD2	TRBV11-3	TGTGCCAGCAGCCCTCCTAGCGGGCCATGGGCGGAGACCCAGTACTTC	CASSPPSGPWAETQYF
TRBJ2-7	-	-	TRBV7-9	TGTGCCAGCAGCACGATCTACGAGCAGTACTTC	CASSTIYEQYF
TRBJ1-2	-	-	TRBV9	TGTGCCAGCAGCGTCGACGGGATCTATGGCTACACCTTC	CASSVDGIYGYTF
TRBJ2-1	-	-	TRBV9	TGTGCCAGCAGCCCCCTCGACTCCCACTACAATGAGCAGTTCTTC	CASSPLDSHYNEQFF
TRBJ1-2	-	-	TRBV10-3	TGTGCCATCAGTGAGTCTGGAGCTAACTATGGCTACACCTTC	CAISESGANYGYTF
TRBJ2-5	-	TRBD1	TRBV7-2	TGTGCCAGCAGCTTAGCCGGACAGGGGGCAGAGACCCAGTACTTC	CASSLAGQGAETQYF
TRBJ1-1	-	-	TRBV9	TGTGCCAGCAGCCCTGGGGGCCTACAGGGTGAAGCTTTCTTT	CASSPGGLQGEAFF
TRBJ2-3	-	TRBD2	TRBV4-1	TGCGCCAGCAGCCTCTCCGGGACTAGGGGGGTTCAGGCAGATACGCAGTATTTT	CASSLSGTRGVQADTQYF
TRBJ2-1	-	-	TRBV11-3	TGTGCCAGCAGCTTAGATTTTACAAACTCCTACAATGAGCAGTTCTTC	CASSLDFTNSYNEQFF
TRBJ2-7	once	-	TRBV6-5	TGTGCCAGCAGGGGGCTCGACGAGCAGTACTTC	CASRGLDEQYF
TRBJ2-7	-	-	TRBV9	TGTGCCAGCAGCGTAGGGGGGAACTCCTACGAGCAGTACTTC	CASSVGGNSYEQYF
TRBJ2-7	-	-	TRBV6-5	TGTGCCAGCAGAGTTCCGGGAGTTTACGAGCAGTACTTC	CASRVPGVYEQYF
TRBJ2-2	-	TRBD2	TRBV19	TGTGCCAGTAGTGGAGCCTCTAGCGGGAGTGAGGGGACCGGGGAGCTGTTTTTT	CASSGASSGSEGTGELFF
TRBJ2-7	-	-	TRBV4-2	TGTGCCAGCAGCCAAAGCTTGCCCGGGTACCCCTACGAGCAGTACTTC	CASSQSLPGYPYEQYF
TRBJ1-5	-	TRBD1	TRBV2	TGTGCCAGCAGGACAAGGGGACAGGGATATCAGCCCCAGCATTTT	CASRTRGQGYQPQHF
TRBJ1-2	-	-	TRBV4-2	TGTGCCAGCAGCCAAGGAAGGGGCTATGGCTACACCTTC	CASSQGRGYGYTF
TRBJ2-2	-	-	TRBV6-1	TGTGCCAGCAGTGAAGTTGGGGGGTACGCCGGGGAGCTGTTTTTT	CASSEVGGYAGELFF
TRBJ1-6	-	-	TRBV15	TGTGCCACCGCCGAGGCCAATTCACCCCTCCACTTT	CATAEANSPLHF
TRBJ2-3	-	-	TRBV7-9	TGTGCCAGCAGCCGACGTCTAGATACGCAGTATTTT	CASSRRLDTQYF
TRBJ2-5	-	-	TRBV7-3	TGTGCCAGCAGCTTAGAACTTCAAGAGACCCAGTACTTC	CASSLELQETQYF
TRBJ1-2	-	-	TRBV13	TGTGCCAGCAGCTCAGCCACGAGGGGGTTCATTGGCTACACCTTC	CASSSATRGFIGYTF
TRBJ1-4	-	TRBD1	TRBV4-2	TGTGCCAGCAGCCAGCCTCCGGGACAGAGTAATGAAAAACTGTTTTTT	CASSQPPGQSNEKLFF
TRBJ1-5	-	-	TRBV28	TGTGCCAGCAGTCCCATGACAGGTGCCAATCAGCCCCAGCATTTT	CASSPMTGANQPQHF
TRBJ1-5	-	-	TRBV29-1	TGCAGCGTTGGACAGAGGGGGGGCAATCAGCCCCAGCATTTT	CSVGQRGGNQPQHF
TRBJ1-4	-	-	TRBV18	TGTGCCAGCTCACCTCGGAGGGCAACTAATGAAAAACTGTTTTTT	CASSPRRATNEKLFF
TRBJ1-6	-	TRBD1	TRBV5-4	TGTGCCAGCAGCTTGTGGACAGGGGGTTTCATCTATAATTCACCCCTCCACTTT	CASSLWTGGFIYNSPLHF
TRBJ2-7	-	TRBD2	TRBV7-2	TGTGCCAGCAGTTCTGGAGCGCCTAGCGGGAACTACGAGCAGTACTTC	CASSSGAPSGNYEQYF
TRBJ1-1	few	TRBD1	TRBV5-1	TGCGCCAGCAGGCAAGAACAGGGGGCAAAAGAAGCTTTCTTT	CASRQEQGAKEAFF
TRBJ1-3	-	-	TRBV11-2	TGTGCCAGCAGCGTCCATTCTGGAAACACCATATATTTT	CASSVHSGNTIYF
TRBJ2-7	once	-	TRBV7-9	TGTGCCAGCAGTCACGCCGGGCCCCGCTCCTACGAGCAGTACTTC	CASSHAGPRSYEQYF
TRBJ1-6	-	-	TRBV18	TGTGCCAGCTCACCGCAGGGCCAGGATTCACCCCTCCACTTT	CASSPQGQDSPLHF
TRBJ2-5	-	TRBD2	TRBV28	TGTGCCAGCAGATCGGGGGGGGAAGGCCAAGAGACCCAGTACTTC	CASRSGGEGQETQYF
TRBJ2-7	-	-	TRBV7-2	TGTGCCAGCGGTAGCGGTAACGAGCAGTACTTC	CASGSGNEQYF
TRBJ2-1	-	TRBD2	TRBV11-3	TGTGCCAGCAGCTTTAGAGTAGCGGGGTACAATGAGCAGTTCTTC	CASSFRVAGYNEQFF
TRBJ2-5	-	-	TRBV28	TGTGCCAGCATCCAGGGAAGTTCCCAAGAGACCCAGTACTTC	CASIQGSSQETQYF
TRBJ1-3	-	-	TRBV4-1	TGCGCCAGCAGCCAAGAGACAGTTACAAACACCATATATTTT	CASSQETVTNTIYF
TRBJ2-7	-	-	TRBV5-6	TGTGCCAGCAGCTTGGAGTCTAGCGTCGGCGAGCAGTACTTC	CASSLESSVGEQYF
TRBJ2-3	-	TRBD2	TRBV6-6	TGTGCCAGCAGTTACTCTGGGACTAGCGCGACAGATGCGCAGTATTTT	CASSYSGTSATDAQYF
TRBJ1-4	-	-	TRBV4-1	TGCGCCAGCAGCCAAGATGTGACGGCAACTAATGAAAAACTGTTTTTT	CASSQDVTATNEKLFF
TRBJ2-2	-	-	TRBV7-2	TGTGCCAGCAGCTTAGCGTCAGGGGTCGGGGAGCTGTTTTTT	CASSLASGVGELFF
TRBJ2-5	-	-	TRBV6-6	TGTGCCAGCAGTTACCGAGCGAAACAAGAGACCCAGTACTTC	CASSYRAKQETQYF
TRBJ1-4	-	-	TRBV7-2	TGTGCCAGCAGCTCAACGGGGTTAACTAATGAAAAACTGTTTTTT	CASSSTGLTNEKLFF
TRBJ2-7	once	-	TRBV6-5	TGTGCCAGCAGCCGGGACTCCCTCTACGAGCAGTACTTC	CASSRDSLYEQYF
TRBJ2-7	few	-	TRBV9	TGTGCCAGCAGCGTTGAGGGAGAGTTCAACGAGCAGTACTTC	CASSVEGEFNEQYF
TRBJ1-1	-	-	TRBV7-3	TGTGCCAGCAGCTTAACAGGGGTTAACACTGAAGCTTTCTTT	CASSLTGVNTEAFF
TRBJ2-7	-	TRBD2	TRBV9	TGTGCCAGCAGCGTAAGCGCTAGCGGGAGGTCCGGGGGCTACGAGCAGTACTTC	CASSVSASGRSGGYEQYF
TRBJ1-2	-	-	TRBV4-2	TGTGCCAGCAGCCAAGATGAGGCGGGGCAGGGTGGTTATGGCTACACCTTC	CASSQDEAGQGGYGYTF
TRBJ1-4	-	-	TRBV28	TGTGCCAGCCTAGGGGTTGTTGAAAAACTGTTTTTT	CASLGVVEKLFF
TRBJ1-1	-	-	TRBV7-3	TGTGCCAGCAGCTTAGACAGGATAACTGAAGCTTTCTTT	CASSLDRITEAFF
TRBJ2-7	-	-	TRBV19	TGTGCCAGTAGTCAAACACCCGTACCGTCCTACGAGCAGTACTTC	CASSQTPVPSYEQYF
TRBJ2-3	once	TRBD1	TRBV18	TGTGCCAGCTCACCCATTCGGACAGGTTTGTCAGATACGCAGTATTTT	CASSPIRTGLSDTQYF